These T cell receptor beta chains were read from a single sample in a study of early T cells in non-severe SARS-CoV-2 infection. TCRdb independently ran MiXCR on the 5' RACE reads; one entry per CDR3 protein. Found here are 70,000 to 90,000 distinct CDR3 sequences, roughly 12% of them singletons; the top ten hold roughly 3.1%. The sample consisted of whole blood. Source of these receptors: an adult who was a healthcare worker with PCR-confirmed SARS-CoV-2 infection or an uninfected control (not recorded which). Each CDR3 is given with its conserved first and last residue. Fields, in order: D gene, clone size, J gene, V gene, CDR3 protein, CDR3 DNA. The D gene is left open where the match is weak. Size is stated for part of the rows, as once, few or many counts, or as a class when the clone is expanded.

NA many TRBJ2-3 TRBV6-4 CASSDAGTTSEDPAADTQYF TGTGCCAGCAGTGACGCCGGGACAACTAGCGAGGACCCCGCGGCAGATACGCAGTATTTT
NA many TRBJ1-4 TRBV25-1 CASSELGEFCNEKLFF TGTGCCAGCAGTGAACTAGGGGAATTCTGTAATGAAAAACTGTTTTTT
NA many TRBJ2-4 TRBV19 CASSGTGKNIQYF TGTGCCAGTAGCGGGACGGGGAAAAACATTCAGTACTTC
NA many TRBJ2-7 TRBV4-1 CASSRGGSYLEQYF TGCGCCAGCAGCCGCGGCGGCAGCTACTTGGAGCAGTACTTC
NA NA TRBJ2-5 TRBV4-1 CASSQDLRNQETQYF TGCGCCAGCAGCCAAGATCTACGGAACCAAGAGACCCAGTACTTC
NA few TRBJ2-6 TRBV4-2 CASSQDTSGANVLTF TGTGCCAGCAGCCAAGATACATCTGGGGCCAACGTCCTGACTTTC
TRBD2 few TRBJ2-3 TRBV10-2 CASSEGREGPDTQFF TGCGCCAGCAGTGAGGGGCGGGAGGGCCCGGATACGCAGTTTTTT
NA NA TRBJ2-1 TRBV7-3 CASSPGPPYNEQFF TGTGCCAGCAGCCCCGGGCCGCCGTACAATGAGCAGTTCTTC
NA few TRBJ2-3 TRBV29-1 CSSEGSTDTQYF TGCAGCTCCGAGGGGAGTACCGATACGCAGTATTTT
NA many TRBJ2-3 TRBV7-7 CASSPQRSRSTDTQYF TGTGCCAGCAGCCCCCAGAGGAGCAGGTCCACAGATACGCAGTATTTT
TRBD2 few TRBJ2-1 TRBV7-2 CASRHGLAGVSEQFF TGTGCCAGCAGACACGGACTAGCGGGAGTAAGCGAGCAGTTCTTC
NA NA TRBJ2-2 TRBV6-2/TRBV6-3 CASSRLIGELFF TGTGCCAGCAGTCGACTAATCGGGGAGCTGTTTTTT
TRBD1 NA TRBJ1-2 TRBV20-1 CSAPRTGSGYTF TGCAGTGCCCCGCGGACAGGGTCTGGCTACACCTTC
NA few TRBJ2-1 TRBV11-2 CASSPRPGPGLKEFF TGTGCCAGCAGCCCGAGGCCGGGGCCAGGCCTAAAGGAGTTCTTC
NA many TRBJ2-1 TRBV24-1 CATSDYGSSYNEQFF TGTGCCACCAGTGATTATGGATCCTCCTACAATGAGCAGTTCTTC
TRBD1 many TRBJ1-6 TRBV20-1 CSATRGRDSTYNSPLHF TGCAGTGCTACAAGAGGCAGGGACAGCACCTATAATTCACCCCTCCACTTT
NA NA TRBJ1-4 TRBV28 CASSPPRRAVNEKLFF TGTGCCAGCAGCCCTCCAAGGAGAGCGGTTAATGAAAAACTGTTTTTT
TRBD2 many TRBJ2-3 TRBV12-3/TRBV12-4 CASSPQLAATDTQYF TGTGCCAGCAGCCCCCAACTAGCGGCCACAGATACGCAGTATTTT
TRBD2 NA TRBJ2-1 TRBV18 CASSPPTSGRREEQFF TGTGCCAGCTCACCACCCACTAGCGGGAGGAGGGAGGAGCAGTTCTTC
NA many TRBJ1-6 TRBV28 CASSLGRYNSPLHF TGTGCCAGCAGCCTGGGACGGTATAATTCACCCCTCCACTTT
TRBD1 few TRBJ1-1 TRBV5-1 CASSSQGGLTEAFF TGCGCCAGCAGCTCTCAGGGGGGGCTTACTGAAGCTTTCTTT
TRBD1 few TRBJ2-1 TRBV28 CASSLAQGEYNEQFF TGTGCCAGCAGTTTGGCGCAGGGGGAGTACAATGAGCAGTTCTTC
NA NA TRBJ2-3 TRBV19 CASSIRGSTDTQYF TGTGCCAGTAGTATCAGGGGTAGCACAGATACGCAGTATTTT
NA few TRBJ1-5 TRBV6-6 CASSQGTENQPQHF TGTGCCAGCAGCCAGGGGACGGAGAATCAGCCCCAGCATTTT
NA few TRBJ2-7 TRBV7-9 CASSTKESYEQYF TGTGCCAGCAGCACCAAAGAATCCTACGAGCAGTACTTC
TRBD1 many TRBJ1-5 TRBV18 CASSPGQGRNQPQHF TGTGCCAGCTCACCCGGACAGGGACGCAATCAGCCCCAGCATTTT
NA few TRBJ1-6 TRBV7-9 CASSLVESSPLHF TGTGCCAGCAGCTTAGTGGAAAGTTCACCCCTCCACTTT
TRBD2 few TRBJ2-7 TRBV29-1 CSVQRRGGYEQYF TGCAGCGTGCAACGTCGCGGGGGCTACGAGCAGTACTTC
TRBD2 NA TRBJ2-1 TRBV3-1 CASSLSGLAANFEQFF TGTGCCAGCAGCCTCAGCGGGCTAGCGGCTAATTTTGAGCAGTTCTTC
NA NA TRBJ2-4 TRBV7-2 CASSHNVGAKNIQYF TGTGCCAGCAGCCACAACGTCGGAGCCAAAAACATTCAGTACTTC
NA many TRBJ1-5 TRBV7-3 CASSLRAGQPQHF TGTGCCAGCAGCCTCAGGGCCGGTCAGCCCCAGCATTTT
NA many TRBJ2-7 TRBV7-6 CASSLAVHEQYF TGTGCCAGCAGCCTAGCAGTCCACGAGCAGTACTTC
NA many TRBJ2-5 TRBV5-4 CASSPGVEAKTQYF TGTGCCAGCAGCCCGGGGGTTGAGGCGAAGACCCAGTACTTC
NA few TRBJ1-5 TRBV30 CAWSVVGSNQPQHF TGTGCCTGGAGTGTAGTAGGTAGCAATCAGCCCCAGCATTTT
NA few TRBJ2-7 TRBV27 CASSFVCWTVAYEQYF TGTGCCAGCAGTTTCGTTTGCTGGACGGTCGCCTACGAGCAGTACTTC
NA few TRBJ1-2 TRBV19 CASKIPDYGYTF TGTGCCAGTAAGATCCCTGACTATGGCTACACCTTC
NA few TRBJ1-2 TRBV20-1 CSTPRDGGFDGYTF TGCAGTACCCCTCGGGACGGAGGATTCGATGGCTACACCTTC
NA few TRBJ2-1 TRBV20-1 CSANRYNEQFF TGCAGTGCTAACAGGTACAATGAGCAGTTCTTC
NA NA TRBJ2-1 TRBV28 CASSSTREQFF TGTGCCAGCAGTTCGACTAGAGAGCAGTTCTTC
NA few TRBJ1-1 TRBV2 CASILGEMNTEAFF TGTGCCAGCATTCTTGGAGAAATGAACACTGAAGCTTTCTTT
NA few TRBJ2-3 TRBV18 CASSPVAAVTDTQYF TGTGCCAGCTCACCAGTAGCAGCGGTTACAGATACGCAGTATTTT
NA few TRBJ2-1 TRBV10-2 CASSGGGTLAGEQFF TGCGCCAGCAGTGGGGGCGGGACCCTAGCAGGGGAGCAGTTCTTC
NA NA TRBJ2-1 TRBV6-5 CASSYRRGPYNEQFF TGTGCCAGCAGTTATCGGCGGGGTCCCTACAATGAGCAGTTCTTC
TRBD1 many TRBJ1-2 TRBV4-1 CASSQEATGSRGYTF TGCGCCAGCAGCCAAGAGGCGACAGGGTCGAGGGGCTACACCTTC
TRBD1 few TRBJ1-2 TRBV5-1 CASSSLRGASYGYTF TGCGCCAGCAGCTCCCTCAGGGGGGCATCCTATGGCTACACCTTC
TRBD2 few TRBJ2-1 TRBV5-1 CASSRLAGDNEQFF TGCGCCAGCAGCCGGCTAGCGGGAGATAATGAGCAGTTCTTC
NA few TRBJ1-4 TRBV7-2 CASSPTASPRKLFF TGTGCCAGCAGCCCGACAGCGTCTCCCCGGAAACTGTTTTTT
TRBD2 many TRBJ2-1 TRBV2 CASTEGLGRGGRLEQFF TGTGCCAGCACCGAGGGACTGGGTCGGGGAGGGAGACTTGAGCAGTTCTTC
NA many TRBJ1-2 TRBV24-1 CATSPAQETNYGYTF TGTGCCACCAGTCCCGCACAAGAAACTAACTATGGCTACACCTTC
NA NA TRBJ2-7 TRBV11-2 CASSLGNRRGEQYF TGTGCCAGCAGCTTAGGGAACAGGCGTGGCGAGCAGTACTTC
TRBD2 NA TRBJ2-3 TRBV7-2 CASSLERDPDTQYF TGTGCCAGCAGCTTAGAGCGGGATCCAGATACGCAGTATTTT
NA few TRBJ2-2 TRBV18 CASSFDRSDYSGELFF TGTGCCAGCTCGTTCGACAGGTCGGACTACTCCGGGGAGCTGTTTTTT
TRBD1 few TRBJ2-4 TRBV20-1 CSAIQGAGAKNIQYF TGCAGTGCTATACAGGGGGCGGGAGCCAAAAACATTCAGTACTTC
TRBD2 many TRBJ2-1 TRBV20-1 CSARSIGAGVTYNEQFF TGCAGTGCTAGGAGTATAGGAGCGGGAGTAACCTACAATGAGCAGTTCTTC
NA NA TRBJ1-1 TRBV12-3/TRBV12-4 CASNQGTEAFF TGTGCCAGCAATCAGGGGACTGAAGCTTTCTTT